This T cell receptor (beta chain) was sequenced during a study of CD8 T cells in Susac syndrome. Study conclusions and caveats: That the number of individuals in its TCR sequencing and HLA analysis was relatively small was acknowledged by the study.

Points on this clonotype: The antigen remains undetermined.

Random-hexamer reverse transcription was applied to about 0.45 to 1 ug RNA. TCRdb re-called the immunoSEQ multiplex PCR reads with MiXCR, one entry per CDR3 protein. The table includes hundreds of thousands of distinct CDR3 sequences, 70% to 90% detected once. V lost 5 bases and J 7 bases, leaving 14 bases between the germline ends. Germline CDR1 MNHEY, CDR2 SVGEGT. The CDR3 loop spans 13 amino acids. CD8+ and CD4+ T cells circulating in blood were sequenced for TCR beta. The receptor comes from a human donor with multiple sclerosis. Sequencing was done on a sample of CD8+ T cells from PBMCs. The chain links TRBV6-2 or TRBV6-3 to TRBJ1-1, with D perhaps TRBD1 (6 bases). The CDR3, as DNA: TGTGCCAGCAGTCAGGGGACTCTAAGTGAAGCTTTCTTT. Translating gives CASSQGTLSEAFF.